The 23 T cell receptor beta chains below were found in one sample sequenced in a study of T cells in Graves' hyperthyroidism and ophthalmopathy. The CDR3 regions of TCR beta were amplified from RNA transcripts. Using the HTBI primer set, a first-round RT-PCR was run on the TCR CDR3. TCRdb reanalysed the multiplex PCR reads using MiXCR and keeps one entry per CDR3 protein. The sample records hundreds of thousands of distinct CDR3 sequences, around 15% being singletons. The specimen sequenced was blood. These receptors all come from a woman aged 18-29 years with Graves' hyperthyroidism.

To note about this clonotype: This probably arose from a read error, given a far larger clone one base away. CDR3 residues: CAGSLAGANTEAFF. CDR3 coding DNA: TGTGCCGGCAGCTTAGCAGGGGCCAACACTGAAGCTTTCTTT. J is TRBJ1-1 and V is TRBV7-9, with TRBD1 as a possible D gene (6 bases). Germline CDR1 is SEHNR and CDR2 is FQNEAQ (reference sequence). The CDR3 loop spans 14 amino acids.

This clonotype has a count of ten or more. This chain connects TRBV7-6 to TRBJ2-1; possible D gene TRBD2, 6 bases. The CDR3 sequence is 16 residues long. Germline CDR1 reads SGHVS; CDR2 reads FNYEAQ. V was clipped by 2 bases and J by 6 bases, with 17 bases between them. DNA of the CDR3: TGTGCCAGCAGCTTATCGCGGCGGGGTGGGGCCAATGAGCAGTTCTTC. Translated, it gives CASSLSRRGGANEQFF.

The rearrangement uses TRBV27 and TRBJ1-4; D gene unclear. Germline V gene lookup returns CDR1 MNHEY and CDR2 SMNVEV (reference sequence). Trimming pared 5 bases from V and 4 bases from J, leaving 14 bases between. This CDR3 region has 15 residues. CDR3 sequence reads: CASSPSRVVNEKLFF. CDR3 DNA sequence: TGTGCCAGCAGTCCATCTCGGGTTGTTAATGAAAAACTGTTTTTT.

This clonotype was seen repeatedly, ten times or more. The chain links TRBV18 to TRBJ2-3, with no clear D. V was cut by 8 bases and J by 2 bases, with 14 bases left in between. CDR3 length: 14 amino acids. Germline V gene data show CDR1 as KGHSH and CDR2 as LQKENI. The CDR3 is CASRTLWNTDTQYF. Written as DNA, the CDR3 is TGTGCCAGCCGCACCCTTTGGAACACAGATACGCAGTATTTT.

This clonotype occurred a few times. This CDR3 reads CAISVRGLAGSPDTQYF. In DNA, the CDR3 is TGTGCCATCAGTGTGAGGGGACTAGCGGGCAGCCCGGATACGCAGTATTTT. The rearrangement links TRBV10-3 to TRBJ2-3; 12 nucleotides match TRBD2. V lost 4 bases to trimming and J lost 6 bases; unmatched junction nucleotides: 11. Germline assignment: CDR1 ENHRY and CDR2 SYGVKD. The CDR3 runs 17 residues.

This clonotype showed up just a few times. The V and J genes are TRBV6-1 and TRBJ2-3; D may be TRBD1 (6 bases). The V end was cut by 7 bases, the J end by 5 bases, with 10 bases between. Germline V gene sequence: CDR1 MNHNS, CDR2 SASEGT. CDR3 length: 12 residues. The CDR3 bases are TGTGCCAGCACACAGGGAGAAGATACGCAGTATTTT. Its translation: CASTQGEDTQYF.

This clonotype was recorded many times. The rearrangement links TRBV27 to TRBJ1-6, with D tentatively TRBD1 (5 bases). The V gene's germline CDR1 is MNHEY and CDR2 SMNVEV (reference sequence). The V end was cut by 6 bases, the J end by 0 bases, with 15 bases between. The CDR3 has 17 amino acids. This CDR3 reads CASSRDGPSSYNSPLHF. The CDR3 DNA reads as TGTGCCAGCAGCCGGGACGGACCAAGCTCCTATAATTCACCCCTCCACTTT.

In the case of this clonotype: Mismatch with germline at one junction end may stem from a read error. The chain couples TRBV2 to TRBJ1-3; the D gene is possibly TRBD1 (6 bases). The CDR3 consists of 18 residues. Germline values: CDR1 SNHLY, CDR2 FYNNEI. CDR3 DNA sequence: TGTGCCAGCAGTGAATTGGACAGCCGGATTTTCTCTGGAAACACCACATATTTT. It translates to CASSELDSRIFSGNTTYF.

The J gene is TRBJ2-7, the V gene TRBV7-2; D perhaps matches TRBD1 (5 bases). V lost 5 bases, J lost 3 bases, and 14 bases lay in between. Germline assignment: CDR1 SGHTA and CDR2 FQGNSA. The CDR3 is 14 amino acids. The CDR3 loop reads CASSAYRSHYEQYF. The CDR3 DNA reads as TGTGCCAGCAGCGCGTACAGGAGCCACTACGAGCAGTACTTC.

This clonotype was seen more than once but under ten times. The V call is TRBV9, the J call TRBJ2-3, with a possible D match to TRBD2 (6 bases). The CDR3 runs 13 residues. Trimming cost V 3 bases and J 1 base, with 6 bases left between them. In germline, CDR1 is SGDLS, CDR2 YYNGEE. The CDR3 spells CASSGRGTDTQYF. CDR3 DNA sequence: TGTGCCAGCAGCGGGAGGGGCACAGATACGCAGTATTTT.

Ten or more counts support this clonotype. This chain joins TRBV4-3 and TRBJ2-2, with unresolved D. This CDR3 is 15 amino acids long. The V gene lost 4 bases and the J gene lost 5 bases, with 14 bases spanning the gap. Germline V gives CDR1 LGHNA, CDR2 YSLEER. The DNA for the CDR3 is TGCGCCAGCAGCCCGAATCGCGGAACTACCGGGGAGCTGTTTTTT. Protein product: CASSPNRGTTGELFF.

The chain carries TRBV2 and TRBJ1-2, with a possible D match to TRBD1 (6 bases). The CDR3 contains 15 residues. Germline V lookup: CDR1 SNHLY, CDR2 FYNNEI. The ends were cut back, 7 bases at V and 0 bases at J, with 15 bases in the middle. This CDR3 is CASTSWDTTNYGYTF. The CDR3, as DNA: TGTGCCAGCACCTCTTGGGACACCACTAACTATGGCTACACCTTC. Supplemented by reference TRBV2 and TRBJ1-2, the full variable domain reads EPEVTQTPSHQVTQMGQEVILRCVPISNHLYFYWYRQILGQKVEFLVSFYNNEISEKSEIFDDQFSVERPDGSNFTLKIRSTKLEDSAMYFCASTSWDTTNYGYTFGSGTRLTVV.

J is TRBJ2-7 and V is TRBV10-3; maybe TRBD1 (6 bases). V lost 0 bases to trimming and J lost 2 bases, with 8 bases between them. The CDR3 runs 14 residues. Germline assignment: CDR1 ENHRY and CDR2 SYGVKD. The CDR3: CAISESGQTYEQYF. In nucleotides, the CDR3 is TGTGCCATCAGTGAGTCGGGACAAACCTACGAGCAGTACTTC.

This clonotype has at least ten counts. V gene TRBV2 combines with J gene TRBJ1-2, with D possibly TRBD1 on 5 matching bases. The germline V gene has CDR1 SNHLY and CDR2 FYNNEI. The CDR3 is made up of 14 amino acids. V was shortened by 8 bases and J by 5 bases, with 18 bases between the two germline ends. The chain's CDR3 is CASYDRAGGYGYTF. The CDR3 DNA reads as TGTGCCAGCTACGATAGAGCGGGGGGATATGGCTACACCTTC. Together with reference TRBV2 and TRBJ1-2, the CDR3 gives the full variable domain: EPEVTQTPSHQVTQMGQEVILRCVPISNHLYFYWYRQILGQKVEFLVSFYNNEISEKSEIFDDQFSVERPDGSNFTLKIRSTKLEDSAMYFCASYDRAGGYGYTFGSGTRLTVV.

The rearrangement uses TRBV28 and TRBJ1-4, with D uncertain. This CDR3 region has 10 residues. From germline, CDR1 is MDHEN and CDR2 SYDVKM. The V end lost 8 bases, the J end lost 13 bases, and 11 bases lay between the germline ends. The CDR3 DNA reads TGTGCCAGCCCTAGGGTAGGACTGTTTTTT. Translated, it gives CASPRVGLFF.

This clonotype was seen many times. This sequence joins TRBV28 and TRBJ2-7, with 9 bases aligning to TRBD2. J lost 5 bases, V lost 8 bases, and 10 bases had no gene match. The CDR3 totals 14 residues. Germline CDR1 and CDR2: MDHEN and SYDVKM. The CDR3 DNA follows: TGTGCCAGCCGCGGACTAGCGCAGGGCGACGAGCAGTACTTC. Residues: CASRGLAQGDEQYF.

There are many counts of this clonotype. The rearrangement joins TRBV20-1 to TRBJ2-3; D not certain. The CDR3 totals 12 residues. V was cut by 0 bases and J by 4 bases, with 5 bases left in between. Germline values: CDR1 DFQATT, CDR2 SNEGSKA (reference sequence). CDR3 nucleotides: TGCAGTGCTAGAGATCCCCCAGATACGCAGTATTTT. This gives the protein CSARDPPDTQYF.

This chain joins TRBV3-1 and TRBJ2-5; TRBD2 matches 7 bases. V was pared by 2 bases and J by 1 base, with 10 bases of the junction left unmatched. The CDR3 totals 17 residues. Germline lookup yields CDR1 LGHDT and CDR2 YNNKEL (reference sequence). This chain's CDR3 is CASSQSTPGTTQETQYF. CDR3 in DNA: TGTGCCAGCAGCCAATCCACCCCCGGGACTACCCAAGAGACCCAGTACTTC.

The table lists this clonotype with many counts. The chain joins TRBV6-2 or TRBV6-3 to TRBJ2-3, with 8 bases aligning to TRBD2. The V segment lost 10 bases and the J segment 0 bases; nucleotides outside the gene matches: 6. The CDR3 spans 14 residues. Germline CDR1 reads MNHEY; CDR2 reads SVGEGT. The CDR3 nucleotides read TGTGCCACGGGGGGGCCCACGAGCACAGATACGCAGTATTTT. Protein sequence: CATGGPTSTDTQYF.

In its sample, this clonotype was seen many times. V and J are TRBV20-1 and TRBJ2-7; 8 positions match TRBD2. Germline CDR1 and CDR2: DFQATT and SNEGSKA (reference sequence). This CDR3 region has 14 residues. Unmatched junction bases numbered 5, after V lost 0 bases and J lost 4 bases. This chain's CDR3 is CSARDAAGGYEQYF. The CDR3 DNA reads as TGCAGTGCTAGAGATGCGGCGGGAGGTTACGAGCAGTACTTC.

Of note for this clonotype: Lacking the conserved final phenylalanine or tryptophan, this CDR3 likely reflects a read error. The genes are TRBV30 and TRBJ2-2; D gene uncertain. CDR1 and CDR2 from the germline V gene are GTSNPN and SVGIG (reference sequence). V was shortened by 4 bases and J by 6 bases, with 6 bases between the two germline ends. The CDR3 runs to 11 residues. The CDR3 loop is CAWIPPGELFS. DNA for the CDR3: TGTGCCTGGATACCCCCCGGGGAGCTGTTTTCT.

The chain joins TRBV13 to TRBJ2-5, with D perhaps being TRBD1 or TRBD2 (5 bases each). Germline lookup yields CDR1 PRHDT and CDR2 FYEKMQ (reference sequence). The CDR3 consists of 14 residues. V lost 3 bases and J 2 bases, leaving 10 bases between the germline ends. The CDR3 protein is CASSFEGMQETQYF. The CDR3 region has the DNA TGTGCCAGCAGCTTCGAGGGGATGCAAGAGACCCAGTACTTC.

This clonotype was counted many times. This chain links TRBV20-1 with TRBJ2-7, with 10 bases lining up with TRBD1. The CDR3 consists of 20 residues. Per germline, CDR1 DFQATT and CDR2 SNEGSKA (reference sequence). V was clipped by 0 bases and J by 3 bases; unmatched bases: 20. In DNA, the CDR3 is TGCAGTGCTAGAGACGATTTCGGGACAGGGGAATGGACGAGGGGCTACGAGCAGTACTTC. The encoded protein is CSARDDFGTGEWTRGYEQYF.